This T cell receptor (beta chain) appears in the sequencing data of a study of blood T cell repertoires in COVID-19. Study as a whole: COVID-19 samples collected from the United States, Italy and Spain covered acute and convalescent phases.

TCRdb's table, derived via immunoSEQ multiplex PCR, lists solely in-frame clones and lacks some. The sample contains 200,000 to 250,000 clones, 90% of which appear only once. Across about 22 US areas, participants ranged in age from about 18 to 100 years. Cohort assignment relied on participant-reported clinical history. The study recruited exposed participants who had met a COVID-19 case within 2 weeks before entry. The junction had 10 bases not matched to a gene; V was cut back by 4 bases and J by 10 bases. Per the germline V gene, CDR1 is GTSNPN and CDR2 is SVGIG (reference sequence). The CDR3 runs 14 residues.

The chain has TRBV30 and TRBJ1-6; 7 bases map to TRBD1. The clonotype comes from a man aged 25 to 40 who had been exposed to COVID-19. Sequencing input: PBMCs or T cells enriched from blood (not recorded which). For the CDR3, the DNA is TGTGCCTGGAAAATGGCAGGGGGACAATCACCCCTCCACTTT. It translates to CAWKMAGGQSPLHF.